The 25 T cell receptor beta chains reported below all come from one sample, sequenced in a study of cytomegalovirus exposure and HLA in healthy donors. The PCR made use of 60 Vbeta and 13 Jbeta primers. Method: immunoSEQ multiplex PCR; TCRdb's copy keeps in-frame clones and lacks some. This table holds about 120,000 clones, roughly 8.6% found once. Sequenced material: PBMCs. Receptor source: a woman aged 40 to 50 in good health and CMV-seropositive.

The chain has TRBV30 and TRBJ1-5; 9 bases line up with TRBD1. This CDR3 contains 13 residues. CDR1 and CDR2 (germline): GTSNPN, SVGIG (reference sequence). V shed 7 bases, J shed 1 base, and the junction held 2 bases outside the gene matches. DNA for the CDR3: TGTGCCTTGGGACAGGGCAGCAATCAGCCCCAGCATTTT. Translated: CALGQGSNQPQHF.

This clone was found a few times. V is TRBV19 and J is TRBJ1-1; 7 bases are shared with TRBD1. Germline V gene data show CDR1 as LNHDA and CDR2 as SQIVND (reference sequence). This CDR3 spans 15 amino acids. Trimming cost V 2 bases and J 2 bases; bases outside gene matches: 5. The CDR3 is CASSIRQGVNTEAFF. In DNA, the CDR3 is TGTGCCAGTAGTATACGGCAGGGGGTTAACACTGAAGCTTTCTTT.

This clone was counted a few times. The rearrangement uses TRBV4-1 and TRBJ1-1, with D maybe TRBD1 (5 bases). Between the trimmed V and J ends, which lost 6 bases and 8 bases, there was a span of 19 bases. CDR3 length equals 14 residues. The germline V gene encodes CDR1 MGHRA and CDR2 YSYEKL. CDR3 DNA sequence: TGCGCCAGCAGTCAGCTCGGGGGGAACGGAGAAGCTTTCTTT. Protein: CASSQLGGNGEAFF.

This clone has only a few counts. This sequence joins TRBV30 and TRBJ1-2; D may be TRBD1 (5 bases). Trimming took off 1 base at V and 6 bases at J, with 9 bases between the two ends. The CDR3 runs 12 residues. Germline CDR1 and CDR2: GTSNPN and SVGIG (reference sequence). In DNA form, the CDR3 reads TGTGCCTGGAGTGGGTGGGGCGATGGCTACACCTTC. Protein product: CAWSGWGDGYTF.

This clone was detected only a few times. The rearrangement joins TRBV7-6 to TRBJ1-2; weak D call: TRBD1 (5 bases). Trimming cost V 3 bases and J 5 bases, with 10 bases left between them. The germline V gene encodes CDR1 SGHVS and CDR2 FNYEAQ. The CDR3 extends over 13 amino acids. CDR3 nucleotide sequence: TGTGCCAGCAGCTTTCAGGGAAAGTATGGCTACACCTTC. Translating gives CASSFQGKYGYTF.

The chain carries TRBV5-4 and TRBJ1-3; 7 positions agree with TRBD1. Trimming took 0 bases from V and 4 from J; bases not matched to a gene: 4. CDR3 size: 15 residues. Germline-derived CDR1 and CDR2 are SGHNT and YYREEE (reference sequence). The DNA for the CDR3 is TGTGCCAGCAGCTTGGACAGGGGCGGGGGAAACACCATATATTTT. Its protein is CASSLDRGGGNTIYF. The full variable domain, completed using reference TRBV5-4 and TRBJ1-3, is ETGVTQSPTHLIKTRGQQVTLRCSSQSGHNTVSWYQQALGQGPQFIFQYYREEENGRGNFPPRFSGLQFPNYSSELNVNALELDDSALYLCASSLDRGGGNTIYFGEGSWLTVV.

A few counts support this clone. J is TRBJ2-7 and V is TRBV9; D gene ambiguous. Germline CDR1 and CDR2: SGDLS and YYNGEE. Between the trimmed V and J ends, which lost 0 bases and 0 bases, there was a span of 10 bases. CDR3 length equals 15 residues. CDR3 region: CASSVGVSSSYEQYF. CDR3 DNA sequence: TGTGCCAGCAGCGTAGGGGTTTCTAGCTCCTACGAGCAGTACTTC.

This clone was counted between two and nine times. This chain joins TRBV5-4 and TRBJ2-5; tentative D call: TRBD1 (6 bases). The assigned J gene may be wrong: the sequence end matches TRBJ2-7 better. Germline values: CDR1 SGHNT, CDR2 YYREEE (reference sequence). This CDR3 region has 13 residues. The CDR3 coding sequence is TGTGCCAGCAGCAACACAGGGAGCAACGAGCAGTACTTC. Amino acid sequence: CASSNTGSNEQYF.

This clone came up a few times. The genes are TRBV19 and TRBJ1-2; no firm D call. The CDR3 has 13 residues. Trimming removed 8 bases from V and 4 bases from J, with 14 bases in between. Germline values: CDR1 LNHDA, CDR2 SQIVND (reference sequence). The CDR3 loop is CASSKGRIYGYTF. CDR3 nucleotides: TGTGCCAGTTCAAAAGGCAGGATCTATGGCTACACCTTC.

This rearrangement joins TRBV15 to TRBJ1-3, with D maybe TRBD1 (6 bases). CDR3 length: 15 amino acids. Trimming took off 0 bases at V and 4 bases at J, with 10 bases between the two ends. From germline, CDR1 is LNHNV and CDR2 YYDKDF (reference sequence). CDR3 protein: CATSRDAGAGNTIYF. CDR3 nucleotide sequence: TGTGCCACCAGCAGAGATGCAGGGGCGGGAAACACCATATATTTT.

Notes on this clone: One junction end disagrees with the germline gene, perhaps due to a read error. The chain employs TRBV9 and TRBJ1-5, with no clear D. There are 13 residues in the CDR3. CDR1 SGDLS and CDR2 YYNGEE come from the germline V gene. This CDR3 reads CAGSVATDQPQHF. Here the CDR3 DNA reads TGTGCCGGCAGCGTAGCTACTGATCAGCCCCAGCATTTT.

This clone was picked up a small number of times. The gene calls are TRBV4-2 and TRBJ2-2; D is undetermined. The CDR3 is made up of 15 amino acids. V lost 0 bases, J lost 2 bases, and 7 bases lay in between. The germline CDR1 and CDR2 sequences are LGHNA and YNFKEQ. CDR3 residues: CASSQDLSNTGELFF. The CDR3, as DNA: TGTGCCAGCAGCCAAGATCTCAGTAACACCGGGGAGCTGTTTTTT.

The gene calls are TRBV10-3 and TRBJ2-5; D possibly corresponds to TRBD2 (7 bases). This CDR3 is built from 12 residues. In germline, CDR1 is ENHRY, CDR2 SYGVKD. Trimming shortened V by 8 bases and J by 5 bases, and 12 bases separated the two germline ends. The CDR3 loop reads CAIRGAGETQYF. The CDR3 DNA is TGTGCCATCCGGGGGGCCGGTGAGACCCAGTACTTC.

The table lists this clone with a few counts. This chain connects TRBV27 to TRBJ2-1; 8 bases map to TRBD1. J gave up 1 base and V 7 bases, and 6 bases lay outside the gene matches. Germline V gene lookup returns CDR1 MNHEY and CDR2 SMNVEV (reference sequence). There are 15 residues in the CDR3. Here the CDR3 reads CASKQGAGSYNEQFF. As DNA, the CDR3 is TGTGCCAGCAAGCAGGGGGCTGGGTCCTACAATGAGCAGTTCTTC.

The rearrangement joins TRBV9 to TRBJ2-5; tentative D call: TRBD2 (6 bases). The length of the CDR3 is 16 residues. Germline CDR1 is SGDLS and CDR2 is YYNGEE. The ends were cut back, 6 bases at V and 0 bases at J, with 18 bases in the middle. The CDR3 DNA is TGTGCCAGCACCCCCCGAGGAGGGTTGTACCAAGAGACCCAGTACTTC. It yields the protein CASTPRGGLYQETQYF.

This clone came up a few times. The rearrangement links TRBV5-1 to TRBJ1-2; 7 nucleotides align to TRBD1. Trimming removed 0 bases from V and 2 bases from J; junction bases left unmatched: 10. This CDR3 is 17 amino acids long. Germline V gene sequence: CDR1 SGHRS, CDR2 YFSETQ. The CDR3 sequence: CASSLEGGPRTNYGYTF. CDR3 DNA: TGCGCCAGCAGCTTGGAAGGGGGCCCGCGGACGAACTATGGCTACACCTTC. The complete variable domain, with remaining parts taken from reference TRBV5-1 and TRBJ1-2, reads KAGVTQTPRYLIKTRGQQVTLSCSPISGHRSVSWYQQTPGQGLQFLFEYFSETQRNKGNFPGRFSGRQFSNSRSEMNVSTLELGDSALYLCASSLEGGPRTNYGYTFGSGTRLTVV.

The chain uses TRBV6-1 and TRBJ2-5; maybe TRBD1 (6 bases). The DNA end favors TRBJ2-7, so the J call may be wrong. The V gene's germline CDR1 is MNHNS and CDR2 SASEGT. The CDR3 is made up of 15 amino acids. The CDR3 DNA reads as TGTGCCAGCAGCGCGGACAGTTCTTCCTCCTACGAGCAGTACTTC. Amino acids: CASSADSSSSYEQYF.

This clone has a handful of counts. The chain uses TRBV9 and TRBJ2-1; TRBD2 agrees at 10 bases. The CDR3 contains 17 residues. After removal of 3 bases from V and 3 bases from J, the junction contained 9 bases not matched to a gene. CDR1 and CDR2 from the germline V gene are SGDLS and YYNGEE. CDR3 region: CASSALVAGGLYNEQFF. Written as DNA, the CDR3 is TGTGCCAGCAGCGCCCTCGTAGCGGGGGGACTCTACAATGAGCAGTTCTTC.

The rearrangement links TRBV2 to TRBJ2-1; TRBD1 agrees at 8 bases. With V trimmed by 6 bases and J by 4 bases, 5 bases remained unmatched. Germline CDR1 and CDR2: SNHLY and FYNNEI. This CDR3 is built from 14 residues. CDR3 in DNA: TGTGCCAGCAGGACCCAGGGGGCATACAATGAGCAGTTCTTC. It codes for CASRTQGAYNEQFF.

This clone has just a few counts. The CDR3 loop is CASTSTGETEAFF. The CDR3 coding sequence is TGTGCCAGTACCTCGACAGGGGAGACTGAAGCTTTCTTT. The J gene is TRBJ1-1, the V gene TRBV19; TRBD1 matches at 8 bases. CDR1 LNHDA and CDR2 SQIVND come from the germline V gene (reference sequence). The length of the CDR3 is 13 residues. With V trimmed by 7 bases and J by 5 bases, 6 bases remained unmatched.

This clone has a handful of counts. The V call is TRBV13, the J call TRBJ2-7; 10 bases match TRBD2. The CDR3 has 15 residues. V trimming: 5 bases; J trimming: 4 bases; junction bases outside the gene matches: 8. Germline CDR1 reads PRHDT; CDR2 reads FYEKMQ (reference sequence). The CDR3 nucleotides are TGTGCCAGCAGCAAAAATGGACTAGCGGAATACGAGCAGTACTTC. Protein: CASSKNGLAEYEQYF.

This sequence joins TRBV4-1 and TRBJ2-7; weak D call: TRBD1 (5 bases). Germline V gene lookup returns CDR1 MGHRA and CDR2 YSYEKL. Trimming cost V 0 bases and J 3 bases, with 15 bases left between them. The CDR3 has 16 amino acids. CDR3 bases: TGCGCCAGCAGCCAAGAACAGGTAAACTTGGACTACGAGCAGTACTTC. Residues: CASSQEQVNLDYEQYF.

This clone has a handful of counts. Other DNA sequences of this sample code for an identical CDR3. V and J are TRBV6-1 and TRBJ1-5; D is uncertain. Germline loops: CDR1 MNHNS, CDR2 SASEGT. CDR3 length: 12 amino acids. V lost 5 bases and J lost 7, with 9 bases in between. CDR3 in DNA: TGTGCCAGCAGTCCCAGCGGCCAGCCCCAGCATTTT. Amino acids: CASSPSGQPQHF.

This clone was detected a few times. The chain couples TRBV6-6 to TRBJ1-1, with 12 bases lining up with TRBD1. With 6 bases clipped from V and 4 bases from J, the junction kept 3 bases outside the gene matches. This CDR3 spans 14 amino acids. From germline, CDR1 is MNHNY and CDR2 SVGAGI (reference sequence). The CDR3 sequence: CASRGQGAGTEAFF. Written as DNA, the CDR3 is TGTGCCAGCAGGGGACAGGGGGCGGGCACTGAAGCTTTCTTT.

This chain joins TRBV25-1 and TRBJ2-5; 9 positions match TRBD2. Trimming took 0 bases from V and 5 from J; bases not matched to a gene: 7. This CDR3 contains 16 residues. Germline CDR1 is MGHDK and CDR2 is SYGVNS. CDR3 residues: CASSEYGGLATETQYF. CDR3 bases: TGTGCCAGCAGTGAATATGGAGGACTAGCGACGGAGACCCAGTACTTC. The variable domain in full, completed from reference TRBV25-1 and TRBJ2-5, reads EADIYQTPRYLVIGTGKKITLECSQTMGHDKMYWYQQDPGMELHLIHYSYGVNSTEKGDLSSESTVSRIRTEHFPLTLESARPSHTSQYLCASSEYGGLATETQYFGPGTRLLVL.